This TCR beta chain was observed in a study of T cells after posttransplantation cyclophosphamide. Regarding the study as a whole: Later post-transplant blood repertoires were often dominated by donor CD8+ memory clones. Skin or GI-infiltrating T cells shared few TRB sequences with blood.

Clones were read by immunoSEQ multiplex PCR, and TCRdb kept only the in-frame ones, dropping some. The counts give around 34,000 clones, none of them seen only once; 6.5% to 7% is held by the top ten. Germline CDR1 KGHDR, CDR2 SFDVKD. The length of the CDR3 is 13 residues. Trimming cost V 4 bases and J 4 bases, with 9 bases left between them. This clone was found many times. Its specificity is unknown. This related bone marrow graft donor gave peripheral blood on the day of marrow donation. This clonotype originated in a woman aged 45-65 years in good health and a related stem cell transplant donor. Sequences were obtained from PBMCs. The chain has TRBV24-1 and TRBJ1-2; D remains ambiguous. The CDR3 bases are TGTGCCACCAGTGAAGCACGCTTCTATGGCTACACCTTC. The encoded protein is CATSEARFYGYTF.